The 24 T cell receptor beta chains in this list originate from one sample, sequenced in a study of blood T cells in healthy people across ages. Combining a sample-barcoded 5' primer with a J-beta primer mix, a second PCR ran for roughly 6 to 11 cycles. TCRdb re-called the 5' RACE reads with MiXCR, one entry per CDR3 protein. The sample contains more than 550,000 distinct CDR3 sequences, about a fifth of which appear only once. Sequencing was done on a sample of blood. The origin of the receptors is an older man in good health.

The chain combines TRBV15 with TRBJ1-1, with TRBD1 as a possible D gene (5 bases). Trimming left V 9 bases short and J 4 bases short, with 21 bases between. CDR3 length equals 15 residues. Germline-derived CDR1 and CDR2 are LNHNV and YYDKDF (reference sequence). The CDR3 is CATTPRVGEGTEAFF. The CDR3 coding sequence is TGTGCCACTACACCCAGGGTGGGCGAGGGCACTGAAGCTTTCTTT.

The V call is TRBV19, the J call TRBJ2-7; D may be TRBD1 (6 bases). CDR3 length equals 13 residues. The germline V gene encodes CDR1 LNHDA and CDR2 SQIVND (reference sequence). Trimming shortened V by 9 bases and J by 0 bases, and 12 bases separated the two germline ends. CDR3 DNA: TGTGCCAGCGGGGACACCGACTCCTACGAGCAGTACTTC. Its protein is CASGDTDSYEQYF.

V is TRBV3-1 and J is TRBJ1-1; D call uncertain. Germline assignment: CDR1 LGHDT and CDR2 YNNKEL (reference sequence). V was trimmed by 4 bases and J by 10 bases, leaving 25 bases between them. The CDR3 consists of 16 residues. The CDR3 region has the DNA TGTGCCAGCAGCCCCCGCGCGGAGGGTATCGGCCGCGGAGCTTTCTTT. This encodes CASSPRAEGIGRGAFF.

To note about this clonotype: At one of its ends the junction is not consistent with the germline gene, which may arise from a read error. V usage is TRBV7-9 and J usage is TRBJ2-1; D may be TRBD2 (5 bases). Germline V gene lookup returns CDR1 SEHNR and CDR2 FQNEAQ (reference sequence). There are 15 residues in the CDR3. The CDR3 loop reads CASSPRLTPYNEQFF. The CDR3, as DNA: TGTGCCAGCAGCCCTAGACTAACCCCCTACAATGAGCAATTCTTC.

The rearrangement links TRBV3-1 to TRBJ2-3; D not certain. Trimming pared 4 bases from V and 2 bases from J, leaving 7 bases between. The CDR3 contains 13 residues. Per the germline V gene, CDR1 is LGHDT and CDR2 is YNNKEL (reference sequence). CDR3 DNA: TGTGCCAGCAGCCCCTCGGACACAGATACGCAGTATTTT. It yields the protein CASSPSDTDTQYF.

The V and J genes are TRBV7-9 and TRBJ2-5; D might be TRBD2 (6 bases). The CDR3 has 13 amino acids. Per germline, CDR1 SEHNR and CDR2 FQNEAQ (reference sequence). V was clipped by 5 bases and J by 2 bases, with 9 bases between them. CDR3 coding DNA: TGTGCCAGCAGCCGGACTATGCAAGAGACCCAGTACTTC. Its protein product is CASSRTMQETQYF. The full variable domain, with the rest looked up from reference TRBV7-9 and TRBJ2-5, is DTGVSQNPRHKITKRGQNVTFRCDPISEHNRLYWYRQTLGQGPEFLTYFQNEAQLEKSRLLSDRFSAERPKGSFSTLEIQRTEQGDSAMYLCASSRTMQETQYFGPGTRLLVL.

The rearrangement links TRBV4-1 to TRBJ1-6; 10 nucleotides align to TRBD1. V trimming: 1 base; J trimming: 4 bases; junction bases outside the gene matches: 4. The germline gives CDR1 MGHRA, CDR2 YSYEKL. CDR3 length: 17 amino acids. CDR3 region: CASSQGVDRGYNSPLHF. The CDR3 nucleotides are TGCGCCAGCAGCCAAGGGGTGGACAGGGGGTATAATTCACCCCTCCACTTT.

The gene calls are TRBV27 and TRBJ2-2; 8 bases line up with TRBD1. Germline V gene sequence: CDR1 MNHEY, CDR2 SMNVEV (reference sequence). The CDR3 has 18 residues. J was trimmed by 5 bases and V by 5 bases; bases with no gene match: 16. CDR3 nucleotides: TGTGCCAGCAGTAATGGAAGGATCAGACAGGGGCAAACCGGGGAGCTGTTTTTT. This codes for CASSNGRIRQGQTGELFF.

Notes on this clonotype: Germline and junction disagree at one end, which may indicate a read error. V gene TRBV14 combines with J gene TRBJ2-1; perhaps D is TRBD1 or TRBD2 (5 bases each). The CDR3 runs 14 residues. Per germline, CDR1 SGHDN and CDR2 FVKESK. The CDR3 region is CASSQDLWGNEQLF. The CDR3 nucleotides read TGTGCCAGCAGCCAAGATCTGTGGGGGAATGAGCAGCTCTTC.

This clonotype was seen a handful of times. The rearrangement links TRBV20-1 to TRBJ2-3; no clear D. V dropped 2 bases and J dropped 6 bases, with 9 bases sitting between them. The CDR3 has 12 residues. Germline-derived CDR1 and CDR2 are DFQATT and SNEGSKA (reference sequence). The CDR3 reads CSARIGGDTQYF. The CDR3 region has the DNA TGCAGTGCTAGAATTGGTGGGGATACGCAGTATTTT.

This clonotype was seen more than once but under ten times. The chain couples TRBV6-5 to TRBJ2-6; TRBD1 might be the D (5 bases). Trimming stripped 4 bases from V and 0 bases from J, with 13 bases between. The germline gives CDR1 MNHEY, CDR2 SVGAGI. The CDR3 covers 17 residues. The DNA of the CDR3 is TGTGCCAGCAGTTTAGGAACAGGCCGCTCTGGGGCCAACGTCCTGACTTTC. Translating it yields CASSLGTGRSGANVLTF.

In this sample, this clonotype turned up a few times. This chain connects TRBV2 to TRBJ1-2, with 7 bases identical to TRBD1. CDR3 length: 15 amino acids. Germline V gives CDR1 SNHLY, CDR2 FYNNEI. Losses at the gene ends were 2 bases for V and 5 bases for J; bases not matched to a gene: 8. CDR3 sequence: CASSELGQSLYGYTF. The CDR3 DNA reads TGTGCCAGCAGTGAATTGGGACAGAGCCTATATGGCTACACCTTC.

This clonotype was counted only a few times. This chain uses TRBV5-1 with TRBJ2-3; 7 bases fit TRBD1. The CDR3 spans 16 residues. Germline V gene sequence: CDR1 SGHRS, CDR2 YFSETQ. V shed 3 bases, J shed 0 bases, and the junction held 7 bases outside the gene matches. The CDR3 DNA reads TGCGCCAGCAGCTACGGACAGGAAGCTAGCACAGATACGCAGTATTTT. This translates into CASSYGQEASTDTQYF.

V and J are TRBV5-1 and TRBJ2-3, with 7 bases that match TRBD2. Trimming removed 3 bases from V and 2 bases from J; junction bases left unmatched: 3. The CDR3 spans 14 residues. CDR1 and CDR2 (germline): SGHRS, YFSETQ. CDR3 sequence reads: CASSSGTNTDTQYF. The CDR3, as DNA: TGCGCCAGCAGCTCCGGGACTAACACAGATACGCAGTATTTT.

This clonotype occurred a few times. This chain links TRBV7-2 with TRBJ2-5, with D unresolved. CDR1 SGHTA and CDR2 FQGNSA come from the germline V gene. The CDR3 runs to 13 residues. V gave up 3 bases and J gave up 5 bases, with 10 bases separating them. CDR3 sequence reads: CASSFDPGETQYF. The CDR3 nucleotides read TGTGCCAGCAGCTTTGACCCCGGGGAGACCCAGTACTTC.

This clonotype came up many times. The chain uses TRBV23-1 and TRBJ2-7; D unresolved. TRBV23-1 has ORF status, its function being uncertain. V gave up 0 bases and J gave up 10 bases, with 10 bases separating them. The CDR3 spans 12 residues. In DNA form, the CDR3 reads TGCGCCAGCAGTCAATCGTTCCAGTCTCAGTACGTC. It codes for CASSQSFQSQYV.

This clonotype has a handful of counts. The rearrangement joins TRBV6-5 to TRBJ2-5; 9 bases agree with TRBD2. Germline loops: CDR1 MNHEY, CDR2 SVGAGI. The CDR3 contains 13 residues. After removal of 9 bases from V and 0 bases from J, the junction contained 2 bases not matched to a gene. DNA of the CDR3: TGTGCCAGTAGACTAGCGGACCAAGAGACCCAGTACTTC. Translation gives CASRLADQETQYF.

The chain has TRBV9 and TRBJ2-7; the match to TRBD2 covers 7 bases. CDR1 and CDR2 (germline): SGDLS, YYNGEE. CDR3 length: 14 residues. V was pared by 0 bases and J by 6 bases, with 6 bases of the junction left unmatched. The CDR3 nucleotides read TGTGCCAGCAGCGTAGCCCCACTAGCGTCCGAGCAGTACTTC. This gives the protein CASSVAPLASEQYF.

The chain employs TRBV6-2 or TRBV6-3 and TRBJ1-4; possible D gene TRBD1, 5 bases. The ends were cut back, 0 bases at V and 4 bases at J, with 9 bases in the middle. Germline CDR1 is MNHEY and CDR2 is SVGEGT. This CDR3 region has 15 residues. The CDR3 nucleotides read TGTGCCAGCAGTTACTCCCGGGACGGTAATGAAAAACTGTTTTTT. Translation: CASSYSRDGNEKLFF.

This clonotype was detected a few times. Here the CDR3 DNA reads TGCAGTGCTAGAGATCGGACGGGGGTCCCCTACGAGCAGTACTTC. This codes for CSARDRTGVPYEQYF. The J gene is TRBJ2-7, the V gene TRBV20-1; D possibly corresponds to TRBD2 (6 bases). V gave up 0 bases and J gave up 2 bases, with 14 bases separating them. The germline gives CDR1 DFQATT, CDR2 SNEGSKA (reference sequence). CDR3 length: 15 amino acids.

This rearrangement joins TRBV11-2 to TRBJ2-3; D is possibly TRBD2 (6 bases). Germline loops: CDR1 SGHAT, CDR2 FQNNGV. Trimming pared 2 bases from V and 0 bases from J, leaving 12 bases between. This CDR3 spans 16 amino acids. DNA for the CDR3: TGTGCCAGCAGCTTATATACTAGCCTAAGCACAGATACGCAGTATTTT. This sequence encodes CASSLYTSLSTDTQYF. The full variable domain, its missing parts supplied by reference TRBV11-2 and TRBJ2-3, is EAGVAQSPRYKIIEKRQSVAFWCNPISGHATLYWYQQILGQGPKLLIQFQNNGVVDDSQLPKDRFSAERLKGVDSTLKIQPAKLEDSAVYLCASSLYTSLSTDTQYFGPGTRLTVL.

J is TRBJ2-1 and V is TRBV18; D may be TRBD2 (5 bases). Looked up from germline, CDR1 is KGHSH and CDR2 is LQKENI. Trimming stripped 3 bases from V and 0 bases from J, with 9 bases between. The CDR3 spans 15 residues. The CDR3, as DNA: TGTGCCAGCTCACCCGGGGTAGCCTCCTACAATGAGCAGTTCTTC. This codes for CASSPGVASYNEQFF.

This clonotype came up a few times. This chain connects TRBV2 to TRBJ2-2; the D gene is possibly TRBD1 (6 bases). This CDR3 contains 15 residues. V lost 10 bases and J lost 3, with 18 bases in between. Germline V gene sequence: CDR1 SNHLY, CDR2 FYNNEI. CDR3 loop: CATAGEPVHTGELFF. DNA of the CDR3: TGTGCCACCGCAGGGGAGCCGGTTCACACCGGGGAGCTGTTTTTT.

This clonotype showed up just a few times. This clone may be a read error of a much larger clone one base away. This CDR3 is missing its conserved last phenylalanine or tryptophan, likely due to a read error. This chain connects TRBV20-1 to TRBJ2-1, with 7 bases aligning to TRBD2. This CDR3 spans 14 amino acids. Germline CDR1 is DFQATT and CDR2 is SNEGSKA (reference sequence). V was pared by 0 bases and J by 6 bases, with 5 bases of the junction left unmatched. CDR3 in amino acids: CSARDVRGINEQFS. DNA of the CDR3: TGCAGTGCTAGAGATGTGCGGGGGATCAATGAGCAGTTCTCC.